A selection of T cell receptor beta chains follows, all from one sample in a study of regulatory dendritic cells for organ transplantation. Generated by immunoSEQ multiplex PCR, the TCRdb table keeps only in-frame clones and is missing some. The table includes 25,000 or so clones, approximately 80% detected once. The sequenced sample was naive CD4+ T cells from blood. The source of these receptors is a human donor in good health. The CDR3 runs from the conserved cysteine through the conserved F or W. The order of the fields is CDR3 DNA, CDR3 protein, V gene, J gene, D gene, clone size. D genes are given only for firm matches. Some rows have no size entry. The others give once, few or many, or a class for an expanded clone.

CDR3 DNA: TGTGCCAGCAGTACCCTCCGGGACTACAATGAGCAGTTCTTC
CDR3 protein: CASSTLRDYNEQFF
V gene: TRBV6-5
J gene: TRBJ2-1
D gene: NA
clone size: NA

CDR3 DNA: TGCGCCAGCAGCTCGGGGGGGAGCACAGATACGCAGTATTTT
CDR3 protein: CASSSGGSTDTQYF
V gene: TRBV5-1
J gene: TRBJ2-3
D gene: TRBD2
clone size: NA

CDR3 DNA: TGCGCCAGCAGCTTGGGGGCTGGGGGCTTCTCTGGAAACACCATATATTTT
CDR3 protein: CASSLGAGGFSGNTIYF
V gene: TRBV5-1
J gene: TRBJ1-3
D gene: NA
clone size: NA

CDR3 DNA: TGTGCCAGCAGCCGTGGGCGAGGGGAGGAGTATGGCTACACCTTC
CDR3 protein: CASSRGRGEEYGYTF
V gene: TRBV11-1
J gene: TRBJ1-2
D gene: NA
clone size: NA

CDR3 DNA: TGTGCCAGTAGTAATTCGGACAGGGTTGGTCAGCCCCAGCATTTT
CDR3 protein: CASSNSDRVGQPQHF
V gene: TRBV19
J gene: TRBJ1-5
D gene: TRBD1
clone size: NA

CDR3 DNA: TGTGCCATCAGTGAGTACAGGGAGCCCCAGCATTTT
CDR3 protein: CAISEYREPQHF
V gene: TRBV10-3
J gene: TRBJ1-5
D gene: NA
clone size: NA

CDR3 DNA: TGTGCCAGCCGCGGGGGTAGGAACACCGGGGAGCTGTTTTTT
CDR3 protein: CASRGGRNTGELFF
V gene: TRBV7-3
J gene: TRBJ2-2
D gene: TRBD2
clone size: NA

CDR3 DNA: TGCGCCAGCAGCTTGGCCCCGGCCAGGGGGCGAACCTACGAGCAGTACTTC
CDR3 protein: CASSLAPARGRTYEQYF
V gene: TRBV5-1
J gene: TRBJ2-7
D gene: TRBD1
clone size: NA

CDR3 DNA: TGTGCCAGCAGCCCCCGGAGTGGCAATGAGCAGTTCTTC
CDR3 protein: CASSPRSGNEQFF
V gene: TRBV7-2
J gene: TRBJ2-1
D gene: NA
clone size: NA

CDR3 DNA: TGCGCCAGCAAATGGACAGGGGGCGCAGATACGCAGTATTTT
CDR3 protein: CASKWTGGADTQYF
V gene: TRBV5-1
J gene: TRBJ2-3
D gene: TRBD1
clone size: NA

CDR3 DNA: TGTGCCAGCAGTTGGGGGGGCTCGAGCAATCAGCCCCAGCATTTT
CDR3 protein: CASSWGGSSNQPQHF
V gene: TRBV27
J gene: TRBJ1-5
D gene: NA
clone size: NA

CDR3 DNA: TGTGCCAGTAGTATAGACAGGGGGCGCACCGGGGAGCTGTTTTTT
CDR3 protein: CASSIDRGRTGELFF
V gene: TRBV19
J gene: TRBJ2-2
D gene: TRBD1
clone size: NA

CDR3 DNA: TGTGCCAGCAGCTCTGCGGGGGGACCTCCGGACTACAATGAGCAGTTCTTC
CDR3 protein: CASSSAGGPPDYNEQFF
V gene: TRBV5-4
J gene: TRBJ2-1
D gene: TRBD2
clone size: NA

CDR3 DNA: TGCGCCAGCAGCCCGGGACAAGGAGAAAACACCATATATTTT
CDR3 protein: CASSPGQGENTIYF
V gene: TRBV5-1
J gene: TRBJ1-3
D gene: NA
clone size: NA

CDR3 DNA: TGTGCCAGCAGTGTTAATAGCGGGGCCTACAATGAGCAGTTCTTC
CDR3 protein: CASSVNSGAYNEQFF
V gene: TRBV6-1
J gene: TRBJ2-1
D gene: TRBD2
clone size: NA

CDR3 DNA: TGTGCCAGATCCGACAGTCCTCTTGAGGTTAACTATGGCTACACCTTC
CDR3 protein: CARSDSPLEVNYGYTF
V gene: TRBV2
J gene: TRBJ1-2
D gene: NA
clone size: once

CDR3 DNA: TGTGCCACCAGTCCCCGACAGGTCCAGCCCCAGCATTTT
CDR3 protein: CATSPRQVQPQHF
V gene: TRBV15
J gene: TRBJ1-5
D gene: NA
clone size: once

CDR3 DNA: TGTGCCAGCAGCTGGGGACTGCACAATGAGCAGTTCTTC
CDR3 protein: CASSWGLHNEQFF
V gene: TRBV11-1
J gene: TRBJ2-1
D gene: NA
clone size: NA

CDR3 DNA: TGCAGCGTTGAAGAACGGAACCCAAGAGGTGAAGCTTTCTTT
CDR3 protein: CSVEERNPRGEAFF
V gene: TRBV29-1
J gene: TRBJ1-1
D gene: NA
clone size: NA